The 24 T cell receptor beta chains presented below share a single source sample, sequenced in a study of beta chain features in type 1 diabetes (dated 2018 in TCRdb). These receptors lack a known antigen. The library was generated by the immunoSEQ multiplex PCR assay. The entire isolated RNA was reverse transcribed using the High Capacity cDNA Reverse Transcription Kit, and thus expressed TCRB transcripts were sequenced. What TCRdb holds here is the immuneACCESS table cut down to in-frame rearrangements. Part of the clones is not present; checked against another copy, under half of the missing clones reflect an unresolved V gene, and the others are unexplained. Recorded for this sample are about 53,000 clones; just under 65% of them occurred a single time. Around 0.29% of the sample goes to the ten largest clones. Overall study results and their limits: Type 1 diabetes patients showed a moderate but significant shortening of TCRB CDR3 length in all four CD4+ subsets.

Sequenced sample: stem cell memory CD4+ T cells from blood. Per the publication, the cell subset or site label means: stem cell-like memory CD4+ T cells. The receptors come from a woman aged 25 to 39 with type 1 diabetes.

This rearrangement joins TRBV15 to TRBJ2-2, with D perhaps TRBD2 (5 bases). The CDR3 is 17 amino acids. V lost 3 bases to trimming and J lost 0 bases, with 14 bases between them. Germline V gene sequence: CDR1 LNHNV, CDR2 YYDKDF (reference sequence). The CDR3 loop reads CATSSPRDSANTGELFF. In DNA, the CDR3 is TGTGCCACCAGCAGTCCCCGGGATAGCGCGAACACCGGGGAGCTGTTTTTT. Combining the CDR3 with reference TRBV15 and TRBJ2-2 gives the whole variable domain DAMVIQNPRYQVTQFGKPVTLSCSQTLNHNVMYWYQQKSSQAPKLLFHYYDKDFNNEADTPDNFQSRRPNTSFCFLDIRSPGLGDTAMYLCATSSPRDSANTGELFFGEGSRLTVL.

The V call is TRBV5-1, the J call TRBJ2-7; maybe TRBD1 (6 bases). CDR3 length equals 15 residues. V shed 3 bases and J shed 0 bases, with 13 bases lying between them. Per the germline V gene, CDR1 is SGHRS and CDR2 is YFSETQ. CDR3 sequence reads: CASSSVRGSSYEQYF. As DNA, the CDR3 is TGCGCCAGCAGCTCCGTCAGGGGCAGCTCCTACGAGCAGTACTTC.

V and J are TRBV4-1 and TRBJ1-1; D is uncertain. There are 15 residues in the CDR3. The V and J ends lost 0 bases and 4 bases respectively, with 12 bases between them. CDR1 is MGHRA and CDR2 is YSYEKL in the germline V gene. The CDR3 nucleotides are TGCGCCAGCAGCCAAGAGTACGGGGTTGGCACTGAAGCTTTCTTT. Amino acid sequence: CASSQEYGVGTEAFF.

The chain carries TRBV7-2 and TRBJ1-3; D ambiguous. Germline V CDR1 and CDR2: SGHTA, FQGNSA. Trimming removed 3 bases at V and 1 base at J, with 7 bases between. The CDR3 extends over 14 amino acids. The CDR3 sequence is CASSFGASGNTIYF. The CDR3 DNA reads as TGTGCCAGCAGCTTCGGTGCGTCTGGAAACACCATATATTTT.

The chain carries TRBV2 and TRBJ2-5; 9 bases agree with TRBD1. In germline, CDR1 is SNHLY, CDR2 FYNNEI. CDR3 size: 13 residues. The ends lost 7 bases at V and 2 bases at J; junction bases unmatched: 2. CDR3: CASNRGPQETQYF. The CDR3 DNA reads TGTGCCAGCAACAGGGGGCCTCAAGAGACCCAGTACTTC.

The chain joins TRBV5-1 to TRBJ1-1; D is ambiguous. The V gene's germline CDR1 is SGHRS and CDR2 YFSETQ. The CDR3 contains 15 residues. V lost 0 bases and J 0 bases, leaving 9 bases between the germline ends. CDR3: CASSLGLAVNTEAFF. The CDR3 DNA is TGCGCCAGCAGCTTGGGGCTCGCAGTGAACACTGAAGCTTTCTTT.

This clone was recorded a few times. The chain carries TRBV11-2 and TRBJ2-5, with D possibly matching TRBD2 (5 bases). The CDR3 loop spans 13 amino acids. With 5 bases removed from V and 5 bases from J, the gap between germline ends came to 12 bases. Germline V gene sequence: CDR1 SGHAT, CDR2 FQNNGV. Here the CDR3 reads CASSVVPGETQYF. The CDR3 DNA reads TGTGCCAGCAGCGTAGTGCCGGGGGAGACCCAGTACTTC.

V is TRBV19 and J is TRBJ2-7; 10 nucleotides match TRBD2. Germline V gene data show CDR1 as LNHDA and CDR2 as SQIVND (reference sequence). J gave up 3 bases and V 6 bases, and 14 bases lay outside the gene matches. The CDR3 has 17 residues. The CDR3 reads CASSRTSGLAGDYEQYF. The CDR3 nucleotides read TGTGCCAGTAGCCGGACTAGCGGCCTCGCGGGGGACTACGAGCAGTACTTC.

This chain connects TRBV18 to TRBJ2-6; tentatively, D is TRBD2 (7 bases). Germline-derived CDR1 and CDR2 are KGHSH and LQKENI. There are 18 residues in the CDR3. Trimming pared 4 bases from V and 0 bases from J, leaving 16 bases between. The CDR3 is CASSRLGGVRSGANVLTF. CDR3 in DNA: TGTGCCAGCTCACGTTTAGGGGGGGTCCGCTCTGGGGCCAACGTCCTGACTTTC.

The chain combines TRBV18 with TRBJ1-4; D may be TRBD1 (6 bases). Germline V lookup: CDR1 KGHSH, CDR2 LQKENI. Trimming pared 6 bases from V and 0 bases from J, leaving 20 bases between. CDR3 size: 18 residues. CDR3 in DNA: TGTGCCAGCTCTCCGGCCCAGGGGTCGGCCCCAACTAATGAAAAACTGTTTTTT. Translating it yields CASSPAQGSAPTNEKLFF.

The genes are TRBV5-1 and TRBJ2-1, with no clear D. V shed 0 bases and J shed 6 bases, with 7 bases lying between them. The CDR3 consists of 13 residues. The germline V gene has CDR1 SGHRS and CDR2 YFSETQ. CDR3 region: CASSLDSFNEQFF. DNA for the CDR3: TGCGCCAGCAGCTTGGACAGCTTCAATGAGCAGTTCTTC.

This clone was counted only a few times. The rearrangement joins TRBV30 to TRBJ2-5; 9 bases map to TRBD2. Germline lookup yields CDR1 GTSNPN and CDR2 SVGIG (reference sequence). There are 14 residues in the CDR3. The junction had 12 bases not matched to a gene; V was cut back by 6 bases and J by 7 bases. The CDR3 reads CACGASGATGTQYF. The DNA of the CDR3 is TGTGCCTGTGGGGCTAGCGGGGCCACGGGGACCCAGTACTTC.

V usage is TRBV7-9 and J usage is TRBJ2-5; 11 positions match TRBD2. This CDR3 spans 18 amino acids. Germline V gene sequence: CDR1 SEHNR, CDR2 FQNEAQ (reference sequence). The trim removed 3 bases at V and 4 bases at J, leaving 13 bases unmatched. In nucleotides, the CDR3 is TGTGCCAGCAGCTTGGGTAGCGGGAGGGCCGGGGGAGTAGAGACCCAGTACTTC. Protein: CASSLGSGRAGGVETQYF.

The V gene is TRBV7-2, the J gene TRBJ2-2; 14 nucleotides agree with TRBD2. V gave up 5 bases and J gave up 2 bases; unmatched junction bases: 4. The length of the CDR3 is 17 residues. Germline CDR1 reads SGHTA; CDR2 reads FQGNSA. CDR3: CASSAGLAGGNTGELFF. DNA for the CDR3: TGTGCCAGCAGCGCCGGACTAGCGGGAGGTAACACCGGGGAGCTGTTTTTT.

This clone was recorded a few times. The gene calls are TRBV21-1 and TRBJ2-1; the table's D call TRBD2 went unverified against the DNA. TRBV21-1 is noted as a pseudogene. The CDR3 loop spans 15 amino acids. The CDR3 loop reads CASSLAVRFYNEQFF. The CDR3, as DNA: TGTGCCAGCAGCCTAGCGGTGAGATTTTACAATGAGCAGTTCTTC.

The chain is built from TRBV9 and TRBJ2-7; 8 positions match TRBD2. Germline CDR1 reads SGDLS; CDR2 reads YYNGEE. CDR3 length equals 14 residues. J was trimmed by 7 bases and V by 3 bases; bases with no gene match: 9. The CDR3: CASSGRGLAGEQYF. The CDR3 DNA is TGTGCCAGCAGCGGACGAGGACTAGCCGGGGAGCAGTACTTC.

Turning to this clone: The junction does not match germline at one end; this may be a read error. The rearrangement links TRBV5-1 to TRBJ2-1, with 7 bases matching TRBD1. There are 15 residues in the CDR3. Looked up from germline, CDR1 is SGHRS and CDR2 is YFSETQ. The CDR3 is CASKADRASSNEQFF. In nucleotides, the CDR3 is TGCGCCAGCAAAGCCGACAGGGCGTCCTCCAATGAGCAGTTCTTC.

The rearrangement links TRBV6-5 to TRBJ2-4, with 7 positions matching TRBD2. The CDR3 is 15 amino acids. The trim removed 5 bases at V and 5 bases at J, leaving 9 bases unmatched. Germline CDR1 MNHEY, CDR2 SVGAGI. Here the CDR3 DNA reads TGTGCCAGCAGTACGGGGGGATTAGGCCAAAACATTCAGTACTTC. The encoded protein is CASSTGGLGQNIQYF.

The genes are TRBV7-9 and TRBJ2-7; D not certain. Per germline, CDR1 SEHNR and CDR2 FQNEAQ (reference sequence). The V end was cut by 5 bases, the J end by 3 bases, with 5 bases between. This CDR3 is 11 amino acids long. The CDR3 sequence is CASSPIYEQYF. The CDR3 region has the DNA TGTGCCAGCAGCCCCATCTACGAGCAGTACTTC. Full variable domain (missing parts from reference TRBV7-9 and TRBJ2-7): DTGVSQNPRHKITKRGQNVTFRCDPISEHNRLYWYRQTLGQGPEFLTYFQNEAQLEKSRLLSDRFSAERPKGSFSTLEIQRTEQGDSAMYLCASSPIYEQYFGPGTRLTVT.

This clone was seen a single time. J is TRBJ2-3 and V is TRBV2, with 11 positions matching TRBD2. CDR1 and CDR2 from the germline V gene are SNHLY and FYNNEI. The CDR3 loop spans 16 amino acids. V lost 5 bases, J lost 6 bases, and 10 bases stayed unmatched. The CDR3 nucleotides read TGTGCCAGCAGTTCCCAACTAGCGGGAGAGTCCGATACGCAGTATTTT. This translates into CASSSQLAGESDTQYF.

The table lists this clone with a count of one. This chain uses TRBV7-9 with TRBJ2-1, with 9 bases lining up with TRBD1. V shed 5 bases and J 2 bases; nucleotides not matched to a gene: 10. CDR3 length equals 17 residues. CDR1 is SEHNR and CDR2 is FQNEAQ in the germline V gene (reference sequence). The CDR3 region has the DNA TGTGCCAGCAGCGACCTACAGGGGGCATCACCCTACAATGAGCAGTTCTTC. Amino acid sequence: CASSDLQGASPYNEQFF.

The gene calls are TRBV4-1 and TRBJ2-1; a possible D gene is TRBD2 (8 bases). The CDR3 spans 21 residues. CDR1 is MGHRA, CDR2 YSYEKL, per germline. Deletions cut 5 bases from V and 12 bases from J, with 41 bases between. The CDR3 DNA follows: TGCGCCAGCAGCGTTCCCCGGGACAGTATGCGGGACCGGGAGGGATATCAGGGGCAGTTCTTC. It codes for CASSVPRDSMRDREGYQGQFF.

This clone came up a few times. V is TRBV7-3 and J is TRBJ2-7, with unresolved D. V was clipped by 5 bases and J by 3 bases, with 17 bases between them. Germline values: CDR1 SGHTA, CDR2 FQGTGA. This CDR3 spans 15 amino acids. The CDR3 sequence is CASSPTWALIYEQYF. The DNA of the CDR3 is TGTGCCAGCAGCCCTACCTGGGCCCTAATCTACGAGCAGTACTTC.

V usage is TRBV5-4 and J usage is TRBJ2-1; TRBD2 matches at 12 bases. This CDR3 contains 16 residues. Trimming cost V 0 bases and J 7 bases; bases outside gene matches: 5. Germline loops: CDR1 SGHNT, CDR2 YYREEE (reference sequence). The CDR3 DNA reads TGTGCCAGCAGCTTGGCTAGCGGGAGGGCTAGAAATGAGCAGTTCTTC. Encoded protein: CASSLASGRARNEQFF.